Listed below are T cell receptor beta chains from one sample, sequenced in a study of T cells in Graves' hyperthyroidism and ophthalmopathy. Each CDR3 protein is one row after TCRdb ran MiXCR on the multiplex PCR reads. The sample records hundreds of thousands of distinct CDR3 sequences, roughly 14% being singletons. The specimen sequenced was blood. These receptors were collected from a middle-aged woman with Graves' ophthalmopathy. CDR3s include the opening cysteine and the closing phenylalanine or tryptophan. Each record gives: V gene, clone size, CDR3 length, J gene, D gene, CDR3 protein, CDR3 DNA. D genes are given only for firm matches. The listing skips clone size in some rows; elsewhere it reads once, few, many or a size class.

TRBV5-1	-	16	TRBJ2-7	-	CASSLEGTPAFYEQYF	TGCGCCAGCAGCTTGGAGGGGACACCAGCTTTCTACGAGCAGTACTTC
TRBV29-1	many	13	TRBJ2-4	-	CSAQGPNKNIQYF	TGCAGCGCCCAAGGACCGAACAAAAACATTCAGTACTTC
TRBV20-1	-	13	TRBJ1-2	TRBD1	CSASRDRVNGYTF	TGCAGTGCTAGCCGTGACAGGGTGAATGGCTACACCTTC
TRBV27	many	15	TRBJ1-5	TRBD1	CASSLGGQGFQPQHF	TGTGCCAGCAGTTTAGGAGGACAGGGCTTTCAGCCCCAGCATTTT
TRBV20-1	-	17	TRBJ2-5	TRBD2	CSARVILTSGIQETQYF	TGCAGTGCTAGAGTGATTTTGACTAGCGGTATACAAGAGACCCAGTACTTC
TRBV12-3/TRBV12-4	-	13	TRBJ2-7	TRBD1	CASRRTGAYEQYF	TGTGCCAGCAGAAGGACAGGGGCATACGAGCAGTACTTC
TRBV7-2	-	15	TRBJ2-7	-	CASSRYQARSYEQYF	TGTGCCAGCAGCCGATACCAGGCCCGGTCCTACGAGCAGTACTTC
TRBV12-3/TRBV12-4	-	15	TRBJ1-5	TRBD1	CASSFTGVGNQPQHF	TGTGCCAGCAGCTTTACAGGGGTTGGGAATCAGCCCCAGCATTTT
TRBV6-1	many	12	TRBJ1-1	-	CASIRGESEAFF	TGTGCCAGCATCCGTGGGGAATCTGAAGCTTTCTTT
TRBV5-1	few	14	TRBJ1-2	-	CASSSGQPFYGYTF	TGCGCCAGCAGCTCCGGACAGCCTTTCTATGGCTACACCTTC
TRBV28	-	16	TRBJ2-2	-	CASSLTHVGQTGELFF	TGTGCCAGCAGTTTGACCCATGTGGGCCAAACCGGGGAGCTGTTTTTT
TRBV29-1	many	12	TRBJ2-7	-	CSVSASSYEQYF	TGCAGCGTATCCGCTAGCTCCTACGAGCAGTACTTC
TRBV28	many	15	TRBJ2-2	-	CASRPHQTNTGELFF	TGTGCCAGCAGACCTCACCAAACGAACACCGGGGAGCTGTTTTTT
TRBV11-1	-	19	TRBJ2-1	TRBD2	CASSLAGTSGPSSYNEQFF	TGTGCCAGCAGCCTAGCCGGGACTAGCGGCCCCAGCTCCTACAATGAGCAGTTCTTC
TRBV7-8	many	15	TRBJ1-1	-	CASSFVRGQNTEAFF	TGTGCCAGCAGCTTCGTCCGAGGACAGAACACTGAAGCTTTCTTT
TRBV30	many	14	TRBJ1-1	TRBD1	CAWVRQGLNTEAFF	TGTGCCTGGGTTCGACAGGGCTTGAACACTGAAGCTTTCTTT
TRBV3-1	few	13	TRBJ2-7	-	CASSQAKRDEQYF	TGTGCCAGCAGCCAAGCCAAACGCGACGAGCAGTACTTC
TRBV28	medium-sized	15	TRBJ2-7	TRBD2	CASSPSGRSTYEQYF	TGTGCCAGCAGCCCAAGCGGGAGGTCTACCTACGAGCAGTACTTC
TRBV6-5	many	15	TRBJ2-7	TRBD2	CASSFSLADTYEQYF	TGTGCCAGCAGTTTTTCCCTAGCGGATACCTACGAGCAGTACTTC
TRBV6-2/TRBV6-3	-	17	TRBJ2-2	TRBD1	CASSYYSGQGKTGELFF	TGTGCCAGCAGTTATTATTCAGGACAGGGAAAAACCGGGGAGCTGTTTTTT
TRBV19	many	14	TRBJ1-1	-	CASSMFGGNTEAFF	TGTGCCAGTAGTATGTTTGGTGGGAACACTGAAGCTTTCTTT
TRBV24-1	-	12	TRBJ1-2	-	CATSGSGYGYTF	TGTGCCACCAGTGGCTCAGGGTACGGCTACACCTTC
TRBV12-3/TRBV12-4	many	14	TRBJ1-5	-	CASSLDGTGQPQHF	TGTGCCAGCAGTTTAGACGGGACGGGACAGCCCCAGCATTTT
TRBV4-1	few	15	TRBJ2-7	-	CASSQDPVNAYEQYF	TGCGCCAGCAGCCAAGATCCAGTTAACGCCTACGAGCAGTACTTC
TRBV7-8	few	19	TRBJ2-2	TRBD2	CASSLAPGRESIYTGELFF	TGTGCCAGCAGCTTAGCCCCTGGGCGGGAGTCGATTTACACCGGGGAGCTGTTTTTT
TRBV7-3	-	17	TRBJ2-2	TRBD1	CASSLMSGTGVPGELFF	TGTGCCAGCAGCTTAATGTCCGGGACAGGGGTACCCGGGGAGCTGTTTTTT
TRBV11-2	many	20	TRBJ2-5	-	CASSLRPEYLPGHQKETQYF	TGTGCCAGCAGCTTAAGACCCGAATATCTTCCGGGACACCAAAAAGAGACCCAGTACTTC
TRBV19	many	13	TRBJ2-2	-	CASSTGVAGELFF	TGTGCCAGTAGTACGGGAGTAGCCGGGGAGCTGTTTTTT
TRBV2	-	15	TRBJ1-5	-	CASSEAQRGSQPQHF	TGTGCCAGCAGTGAAGCGCAAAGGGGGAGTCAGCCCCAGCATTTT
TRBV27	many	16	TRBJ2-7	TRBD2	CASSPNVLAGGLEQYF	TGTGCCAGCAGTCCGAACGTTCTAGCGGGAGGTCTCGAGCAGTACTTC
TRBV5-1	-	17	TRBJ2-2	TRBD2	CASSPGTSKHYTGELFF	TGCGCCAGCAGCCCGGGGACTAGCAAACACTACACCGGGGAGCTGTTTTTT
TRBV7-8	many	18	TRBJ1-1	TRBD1	CASSFRTGEPGMNTGAFF	TGTGCCAGCAGCTTTCGGACAGGGGAGCCCGGAATGAACACTGGAGCTTTCTTT
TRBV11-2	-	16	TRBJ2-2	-	CARSFDGTLDTGELFF	TGTGCCAGGAGCTTTGACGGGACATTGGACACCGGGGAGCTGTTTTTT
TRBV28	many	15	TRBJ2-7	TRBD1	CASSLTGQRSYEQYF	TGTGCCAGCAGTTTAACGGGACAGCGCTCCTACGAGCAGTACTTC
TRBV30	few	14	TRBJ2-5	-	CAWSVAELQETQYF	TGTGCCTGGAGTGTAGCGGAGCTTCAAGAGACCCAGTACTTC
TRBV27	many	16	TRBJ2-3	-	CASSLTAVDYTDTQYF	TGTGCCAGCAGTTTAACAGCGGTAGACTACACAGATACGCAGTATTTT
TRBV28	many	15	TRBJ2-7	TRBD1	CASSAGGTGKVGKYF	TGTGCCAGCAGTGCCGGAGGGACAGGGAAAGTAGGGAAGTACTTC
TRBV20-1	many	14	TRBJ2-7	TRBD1	CSATGQGNRYEQYF	TGCAGTGCCACGGGACAGGGAAATAGGTACGAGCAGTACTTC
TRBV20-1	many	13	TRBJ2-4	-	CSASPGVGNIQYF	TGCAGTGCTAGTCCTGGGGTGGGAAACATTCAGTACTTC
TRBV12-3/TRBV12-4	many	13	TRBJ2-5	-	CASSLGRAETQYF	TGTGCCAGCAGTTTAGGCAGGGCCGAGACCCAGTACTTC
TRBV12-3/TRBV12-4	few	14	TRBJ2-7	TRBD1	CASRLTGAEHEQYF	TGTGCCAGCAGGTTGACAGGGGCCGAGCACGAGCAGTACTTC
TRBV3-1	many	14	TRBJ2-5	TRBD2	CASSQAASGHRQYF	TGTGCCAGCAGCCAAGCGGCTAGCGGGCACCGTCAGTACTTC
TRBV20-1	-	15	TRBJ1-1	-	CSAMGASTMNTEAFF	TGCAGTGCTATGGGGGCCTCTACCATGAACACTGAAGCTTTCTTT
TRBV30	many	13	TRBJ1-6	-	CAWTPGDNSPLHF	TGTGCCTGGACCCCAGGAGATAATTCACCCCTCCACTTT
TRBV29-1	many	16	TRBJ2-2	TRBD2	CSVDGGSGGWTGELFF	TGCAGCGTTGACGGGGGATCGGGGGGATGGACCGGGGAGCTGTTTTTT
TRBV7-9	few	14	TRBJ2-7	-	CASSSQTALGEQYF	TGTGCCAGCAGCTCCCAGACCGCGCTGGGGGAGCAGTACTTC
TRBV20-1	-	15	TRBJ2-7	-	CSARDLFTDIDEQYF	TGCAGTGCTAGAGATCTGTTTACGGACATCGACGAGCAGTACTTC
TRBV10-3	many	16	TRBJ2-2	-	CATLGGPRGAGGELFF	TGTGCCACCCTAGGGGGGCCTCGTGGGGCTGGCGGGGAGCTGTTTTTT
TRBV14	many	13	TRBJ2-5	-	CASSQVVQETQYF	TGTGCCAGCAGCCAAGTGGTGCAAGAGACCCAGTACTTC
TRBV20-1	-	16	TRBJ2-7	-	CSAPGRWRVSGYEQYF	TGCAGTGCTCCCGGTCGTTGGAGGGTTTCCGGCTACGAGCAGTACTTC
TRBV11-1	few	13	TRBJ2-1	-	CASSLAVYNEQFF	TGTGCCAGCAGCCTAGCAGTCTACAATGAGCAGTTCTTC
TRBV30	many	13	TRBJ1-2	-	CAWSVAANYGYTF	TGTGCCTGGAGTGTCGCGGCTAACTATGGCTACACCTTC
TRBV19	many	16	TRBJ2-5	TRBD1	CASTRQGEPSGETQYF	TGTGCCAGTACCCGACAGGGGGAACCCTCCGGGGAGACCCAGTACTTC
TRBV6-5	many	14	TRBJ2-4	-	CASSYSMSSDIQYF	TGTGCCAGCAGTTACTCGATGAGCAGCGACATTCAGTACTTC
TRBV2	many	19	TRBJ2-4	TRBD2	CALLTQREQFFLAKNIQYF	TGTGCTCTCCTCACCCAGCGGGAGCAGTTCTTCTTGGCCAAAAACATTCAGTACTTC
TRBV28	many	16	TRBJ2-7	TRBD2	CASSSAGEGGSYEQYF	TGTGCCAGCAGTTCCGCGGGGGAGGGAGGCTCCTACGAGCAGTACTTC
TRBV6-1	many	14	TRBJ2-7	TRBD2	CASSSGTSGSREYF	TGTGCCAGCAGCTCCGGGACTAGCGGGAGTCGGGAGTACTTC
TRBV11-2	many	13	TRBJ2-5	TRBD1	CASSVTGKGTQYF	TGTGCCAGCAGCGTGACAGGGAAAGGGACCCAGTACTTC